The entry below gives a single T cell receptor beta chain sequence along with its context. The antigen is undetermined. The data are from a study of vaccination and CD4 T cells after COVID-19. Findings and limits, study-wide: The authors studied relatively few convalescent patients and analyzed no early post-infection timepoints. Convalescent patients saw a median around 86% of their reactive clones show up only after vaccination.

Each CDR3 protein gets one entry after TCRdb re-called the PCR reads with MiXCR. Of approximately 17,000 distinct CDR3 sequences detected, approximately 60% appear once; the ten largest clones hold approximately 1.2%. V was clipped by 5 bases and J by 7 bases; unmatched bases: 11. This CDR3 comprises 14 residues. The germline V gene has CDR1 MDHEN and CDR2 SYDVKM. The chain links TRBV28 to TRBJ2-7; 7 nucleotides match TRBD2. The input for sequencing was CD4+ T cells from blood, taken after SARS-CoV-2 vaccination. This clonotype originated in a human donor who had recovered from COVID-19. DNA of the CDR3: TGTGCCAGCAGTCCGACTAGCCCCCTGGGGGAGCAGTACTTC. Encoded protein: CASSPTSPLGEQYF.